A selection of T cell receptor beta chains follows, all from one sample in a study of identical twins. TCRdb reprocessed the 5' RACE reads via MiXCR and lists one record per CDR3 protein. The sample consists of approximately 1.8 million distinct CDR3 sequences, less than 35% of them appearing once. Material: cord blood. The receptor set was obtained from a newborn girl in good health. Each CDR3 is given with its conserved first and last residue. The order of the fields is J gene, V gene, D gene, clone size, CDR3 DNA, CDR3 protein. A D gene is named only where the DNA matches it firmly. Clone size is stated in some rows and not others, as once, few, many or a class when expanded.

TRBJ2-3	TRBV28	TRBD1	NA	TGTGCCAGCAGTTTGTATACAGGGGGGAACACAGATACGCAGTATTTT	CASSLYTGGNTDTQYF
TRBJ1-2	TRBV4-2	NA	NA	TGTGCCAGCAGCCAAGAAGGGCCGGGACAAGGAAACTATGGCTACACCTTC	CASSQEGPGQGNYGYTF
TRBJ1-6	TRBV20-1	TRBD1	NA	TGCAGTGCTACTTACAGGGGCAGCCCCTATAATTCACCCCTCCACTTT	CSATYRGSPYNSPLHF
TRBJ2-5	TRBV6-1	NA	few	TGTGCCAGCGGGACACAGTACCAAGAGACCCAGTACTTC	CASGTQYQETQYF
TRBJ2-7	TRBV24-1	NA	NA	TGTGCCACCAGTGCCACTAGTGGGACATCCTACGAGCAGTACTTC	CATSATSGTSYEQYF
TRBJ1-4	TRBV14	TRBD1	few	TGTGCCAGCAGCCAAGATCTCGGCGACAGGGCTACGGAAAAACTGTTTTTT	CASSQDLGDRATEKLFF
TRBJ2-1	TRBV5-8	NA	NA	TGTGCCAGCAGCAGAAGCTACCACGAGCAGTTCTTC	CASSRSYHEQFF
TRBJ1-1	TRBV29-1	NA	NA	TGCAGCGCCCATCATACCTTCGAGGCTTTCTTT	CSAHHTFEAFF
TRBJ2-7	TRBV6-1	NA	NA	TGTGCCAGCAGTGACCAGGGCCTAGCCAAAAACATTCAGTCCTTC	CASSDQGLAKNIQSF
TRBJ2-3	TRBV9	NA	NA	TGTGCCAGCAGCGTAGGGTCCGGGACTCAGCCTACAGATACGCAGTATTTT	CASSVGSGTQPTDTQYF
TRBJ2-7	TRBV27	TRBD1	many	TGTGCCAGCACAATCGACAGGGGGAGGTACGAGCAGTACTTC	CASTIDRGRYEQYF
TRBJ2-7	TRBV7-2	NA	NA	TGTGCCAGCAACCCCCGACTAGTTGACTACGAGCAGTACTTC	CASNPRLVDYEQYF
TRBJ2-1	TRBV2	TRBD2	NA	TGTGCCAGCAGAAGACTAGCGGGGGGGAACAATGAGCAGTTCTTC	CASRRLAGGNNEQFF
TRBJ1-1	TRBV30	NA	NA	TGTGCCTGGAGTGTACGGGGCCGTGACGCGGCTTTCTTT	CAWSVRGRDAAFF
TRBJ2-5	TRBV6-6	TRBD2	few	TGTGCCAGCAGTGGACTAGCGTGGTACTTC	CASSGLAWYF
TRBJ2-5	TRBV4-1	NA	many	TGTGCCAGCAGCCGGACCTTCCAAGAGACCCAGTACTTC	CASSRTFQETQYF
TRBJ2-7	TRBV20-1	TRBD2	few	TGCAGTGCTAGAGCCCCAGCGGGAGCCTACGAGCAGTACTTC	CSARAPAGAYEQYF
TRBJ2-7	TRBV7-6	NA	NA	TGTGCCAGCAGCTCCTGGACCGTCTCCTGCAATGAGCAGTACTTC	CASSSWTVSCNEQYF
TRBJ2-7	TRBV6-1	NA	NA	TGTGCCGCCTCGGGAACTAGGGACTACGAGCAGTACTTC	CAASGTRDYEQYF
TRBJ2-3	TRBV12-3/TRBV12-4	NA	NA	TGTGCCAGCAGTTTCTCGGAGGCACGCACAGATACGCAGTATTTT	CASSFSEARTDTQYF
TRBJ1-5	TRBV4-2	NA	NA	TGTGCCAGCAGCCAAGAATTGACAGCCAATCAGCCCCAGCATTTT	CASSQELTANQPQHF
TRBJ1-2	TRBV20-1	TRBD1	NA	TGCAGTGCCCGAACGGGACAGGGTAACGGCTACACCTTC	CSARTGQGNGYTF
TRBJ2-7	TRBV12-3/TRBV12-4	NA	NA	TGTGCCAGCAGTTTAGGACAGGATATTTCCTACGAGCAGTACTTC	CASSLGQDISYEQYF
TRBJ2-5	TRBV5-1	TRBD2	NA	TGCGCCAGCAGCTTAACCATACCGGGACTAGGGTTGGGGGCTGAGCAGTACTTC	CASSLTIPGLGLGAEQYF
TRBJ2-7	TRBV6-2/TRBV6-3	TRBD2	many	TGTGCCAGCAGTTACCGGCTAGCGGCCTACGAGCAGTACTTC	CASSYRLAAYEQYF
TRBJ1-5	TRBV5-5	TRBD1	NA	TGTGCCAGCAGGATTGGTACAGGGGGTCGCAATCAGCCCCAGCATTTT	CASRIGTGGRNQPQHF
TRBJ2-2	TRBV5-1	NA	once	TGCGCCAGCAGCTTGGCGACTAGCACCGGGGAGCTGTTTTTT	CASSLATSTGELFF
TRBJ2-1	TRBV2	TRBD2	NA	TGTGCCAGCCTTTCTGGTTTTGAGCGGGAGGGCGATGAGCAGTTCTTC	CASLSGFEREGDEQFF
TRBJ2-5	TRBV7-2	NA	NA	TGTGCCAGCAGCTTAAAAACCAGCCACCAAGAGACCCAGTACTTC	CASSLKTSHQETQYF
TRBJ2-2	TRBV20-1	NA	NA	TGCAGTGCTAGAGGCGTCACCGGGGAGCTGTTTTTT	CSARGVTGELFF
TRBJ2-5	TRBV15	NA	NA	TGTGCCACCAGCTCCACCAGCGGGTTTGAGACCCAGTACTTC	CATSSTSGFETQYF
TRBJ1-2	TRBV12-3/TRBV12-4	TRBD1	NA	TGTGCCAGCAGTCCGGACAGGTTAGGGAATGGCTACACCTTC	CASSPDRLGNGYTF
TRBJ2-4	TRBV12-3/TRBV12-4	NA	NA	TGTGCCAGCGGCCGCCCAGTGGTTAGCAAAAACATTCAGTACTTC	CASGRPVVSKNIQYF
TRBJ2-3	TRBV5-5	NA	few	TGTGCCAGCAGCTTGCGGGCGGCGGCAGGGGAGCTCACAGATACGCAGTATTTT	CASSLRAAAGELTDTQYF
TRBJ2-7	TRBV5-1	TRBD2	NA	TGCGCCATCCATAGCGGGGGGCCCTCCTACGAGCAGTACTTC	CAIHSGGPSYEQYF
TRBJ1-2	TRBV20-1	NA	few	TGCACTACGGACAACAACTATGGCTACACCTTC	CTTDNNYGYTF
TRBJ1-3	TRBV12-3/TRBV12-4	NA	NA	TGTGCCAGCAGTTTACGCGGAGGGGGAAACACCATATATTTT	CASSLRGGGNTIYF